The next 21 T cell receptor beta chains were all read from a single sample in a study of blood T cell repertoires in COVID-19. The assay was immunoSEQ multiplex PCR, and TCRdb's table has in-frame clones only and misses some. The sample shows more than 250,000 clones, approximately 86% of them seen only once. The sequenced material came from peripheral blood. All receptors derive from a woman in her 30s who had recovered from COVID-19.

The CDR3 DNA reads as TGTGCCAGCAGACTGACTAGCGGGAGGCGTAGAGAGACCCAGTACTTC. Translating it yields CASRLTSGRRRETQYF. This sequence joins TRBV28 and TRBJ2-5; 13 nucleotides agree with TRBD2. This CDR3 has 16 amino acids. CDR1 is MDHEN, CDR2 SYDVKM, per germline. Losses at the gene ends were 6 bases for V and 4 bases for J; bases not matched to a gene: 8.

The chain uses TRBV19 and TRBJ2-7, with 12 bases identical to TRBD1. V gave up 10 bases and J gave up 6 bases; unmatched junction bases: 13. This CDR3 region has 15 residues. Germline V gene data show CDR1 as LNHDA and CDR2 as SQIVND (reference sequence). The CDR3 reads CATKMGDRGPGEQYF. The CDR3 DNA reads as TGTGCCACCAAGATGGGGGACAGGGGGCCCGGCGAGCAGTACTTC.

This chain's CDR3 is CAISRTDRGPGSTDTQYF. For the CDR3, the DNA is TGTGCCATCAGCAGAACTGACAGGGGTCCCGGATCCACAGATACGCAGTATTTT. The genes are TRBV10-3 and TRBJ2-3; 8 nucleotides match TRBD1. V trimming: 6 bases; J trimming: 2 bases; junction bases outside the gene matches: 16. Germline CDR1 is ENHRY and CDR2 is SYGVKD. The CDR3 sequence is 18 residues long.

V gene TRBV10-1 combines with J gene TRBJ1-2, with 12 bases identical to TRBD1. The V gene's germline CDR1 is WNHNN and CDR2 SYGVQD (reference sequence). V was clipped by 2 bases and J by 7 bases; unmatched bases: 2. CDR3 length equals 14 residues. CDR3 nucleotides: TGCGCCAGCAGTGAGGGGACAGGGGGCGCTGGCTACACCTTC. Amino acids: CASSEGTGGAGYTF.

In nucleotides, the CDR3 is TGTGCCAGCTCACTCACCGGGACAGCCTACGAGCAGTACTTC. Translated, it gives CASSLTGTAYEQYF. The chain is built from TRBV18 and TRBJ2-7; TRBD1 matches 7 bases. The V segment lost 4 bases and the J segment 2 bases; nucleotides outside the gene matches: 5. The CDR3 sequence is 14 residues long. Germline lookup yields CDR1 KGHSH and CDR2 LQKENI.

This CDR3 is CASSWGTGYEQYF. The CDR3, as DNA: TGTGCCAGCAGTTGGGGGACAGGCTACGAGCAGTACTTC. V usage is TRBV7-2 and J usage is TRBJ2-7; 8 nucleotides match TRBD1. V lost 6 bases, J lost 3 bases, and 4 bases stayed unmatched. Germline-derived CDR1 and CDR2 are SGHTA and FQGNSA. The CDR3 length is 13 residues.

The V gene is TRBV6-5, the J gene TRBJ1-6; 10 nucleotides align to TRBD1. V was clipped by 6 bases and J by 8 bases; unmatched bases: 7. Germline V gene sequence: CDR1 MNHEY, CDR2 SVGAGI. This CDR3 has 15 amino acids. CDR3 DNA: TGTGCCAGCAGAAGACAGGGGGCTGGGCATTCACCCCTCCACTTT. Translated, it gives CASRRQGAGHSPLHF.

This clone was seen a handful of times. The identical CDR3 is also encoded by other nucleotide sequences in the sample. Written as DNA, the CDR3 is TGTGCCAGTAGTATTGGTTCCAGGGGAAGCAATCAGCCCCAGCATTTT. This sequence encodes CASSIGSRGSNQPQHF. The rearrangement uses TRBV19 and TRBJ1-5, with a tentative D call TRBD1 (6 bases). The CDR3 runs to 16 residues. Deletions cut 3 bases from V and 1 base from J, with 13 bases between. CDR1 is LNHDA, CDR2 SQIVND, per germline (reference sequence).

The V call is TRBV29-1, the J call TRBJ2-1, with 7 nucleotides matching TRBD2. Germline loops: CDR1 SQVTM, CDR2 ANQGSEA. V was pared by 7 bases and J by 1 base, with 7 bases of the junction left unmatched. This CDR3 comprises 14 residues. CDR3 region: CSAPTAGSYNEQFF. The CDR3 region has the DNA TGCAGCGCCCCGACAGCGGGATCCTACAATGAGCAGTTCTTC.

CDR3: CSTGDTGNSEQFF. In DNA form, the CDR3 reads TGCAGCACGGGAGACACAGGGAACAGTGAGCAGTTCTTC. This chain joins TRBV29-1 and TRBJ2-1, with D possibly being TRBD1 or TRBD2 (6 bases each). Trimming removed 8 bases at V and 9 bases at J, with 20 bases between. The CDR3 totals 13 residues. CDR1 SQVTM and CDR2 ANQGSEA come from the germline V gene.

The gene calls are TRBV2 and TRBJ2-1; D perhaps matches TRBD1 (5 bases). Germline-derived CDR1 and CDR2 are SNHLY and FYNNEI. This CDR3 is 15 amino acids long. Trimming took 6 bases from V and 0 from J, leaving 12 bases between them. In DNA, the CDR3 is TGTGCCAGCAGGCGGACATCTAGCTCCTACAATGAGCAGTTCTTC. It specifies CASRRTSSSYNEQFF.

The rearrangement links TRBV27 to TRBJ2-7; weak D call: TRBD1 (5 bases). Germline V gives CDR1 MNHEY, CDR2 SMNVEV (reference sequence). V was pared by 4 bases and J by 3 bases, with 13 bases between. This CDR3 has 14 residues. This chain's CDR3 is CASSSYPQVYEQYF. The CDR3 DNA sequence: TGTGCCAGCAGTTCTTACCCACAGGTCTACGAGCAGTACTTC.

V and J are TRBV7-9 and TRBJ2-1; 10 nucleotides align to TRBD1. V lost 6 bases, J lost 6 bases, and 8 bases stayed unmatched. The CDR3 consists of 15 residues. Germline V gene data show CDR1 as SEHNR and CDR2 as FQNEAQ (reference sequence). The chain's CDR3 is CASSYFRDRGNEQFF. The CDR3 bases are TGTGCCAGCAGTTACTTCCGGGACAGGGGCAATGAGCAGTTCTTC.

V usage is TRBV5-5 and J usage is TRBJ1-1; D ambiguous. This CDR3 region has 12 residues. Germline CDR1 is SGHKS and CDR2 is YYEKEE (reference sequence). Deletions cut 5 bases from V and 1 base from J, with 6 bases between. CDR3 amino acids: CASRLANTEAFF. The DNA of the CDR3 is TGTGCCAGCAGGCTGGCGAACACTGAAGCTTTCTTT. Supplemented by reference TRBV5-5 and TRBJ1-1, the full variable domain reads DAGVTQSPTHLIKTRGQQVTLRCSPISGHKSVSWYQQVLGQGPQFIFQYYEKEERGRGNFPDRFSARQFPNYSSELNVNALLLGDSALYLCASRLANTEAFFGQGTRLTVV.

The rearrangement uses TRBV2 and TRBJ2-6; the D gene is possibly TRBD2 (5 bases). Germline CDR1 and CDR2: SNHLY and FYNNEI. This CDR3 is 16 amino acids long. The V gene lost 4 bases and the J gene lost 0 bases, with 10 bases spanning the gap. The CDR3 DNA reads TGTGCCAGCAGTGGCCGGACTCTCTCTGGGGCCAACGTCCTGACTTTC. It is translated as CASSGRTLSGANVLTF.

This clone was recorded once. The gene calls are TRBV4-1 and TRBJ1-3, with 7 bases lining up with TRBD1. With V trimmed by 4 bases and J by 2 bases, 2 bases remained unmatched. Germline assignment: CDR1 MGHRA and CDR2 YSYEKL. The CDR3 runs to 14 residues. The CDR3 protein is CASSPTGTGNTIYF. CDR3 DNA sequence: TGCGCCAGCAGCCCGACAGGGACTGGAAACACCATATATTTT.

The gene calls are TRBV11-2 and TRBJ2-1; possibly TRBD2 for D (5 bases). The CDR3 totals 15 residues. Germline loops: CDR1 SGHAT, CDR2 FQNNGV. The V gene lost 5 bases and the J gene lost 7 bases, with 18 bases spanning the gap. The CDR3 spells CASSMTISSGNEQFF. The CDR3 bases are TGTGCCAGCAGCATGACAATCTCCTCGGGGAATGAGCAGTTCTTC.

The CDR3 DNA sequence: TGTGCCAGCCGTAGAGGAATCACAGATACGCAGTATTTT. Residues: CASRRGITDTQYF. The chain links TRBV28 to TRBJ2-3, with D hard to call. V was clipped by 8 bases and J by 2 bases, with 11 bases between them. This CDR3 has 13 residues. Germline CDR1 MDHEN, CDR2 SYDVKM.

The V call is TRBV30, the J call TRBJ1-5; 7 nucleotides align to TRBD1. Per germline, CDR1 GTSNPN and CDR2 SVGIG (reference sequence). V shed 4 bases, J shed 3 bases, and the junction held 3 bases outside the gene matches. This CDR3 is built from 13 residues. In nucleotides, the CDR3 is TGTGCCTGGAACAGGGGAAACAATCAGCCCCAGCATTTT. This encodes CAWNRGNNQPQHF.

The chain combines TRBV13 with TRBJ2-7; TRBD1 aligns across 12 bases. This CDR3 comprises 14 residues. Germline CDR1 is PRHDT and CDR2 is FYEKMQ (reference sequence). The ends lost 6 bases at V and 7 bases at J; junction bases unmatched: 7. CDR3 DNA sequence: TGTGCCAGCAGACGGGACAGGGGGCTGGGGGAGCAGTACTTC. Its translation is CASRRDRGLGEQYF.

CDR3 DNA sequence: TGTGCCATCAGTGACCAAACGCAGGGTATCAACGAGCAGTACTTC. Its protein product is CAISDQTQGINEQYF. The chain is built from TRBV10-3 and TRBJ2-7; a possible D gene is TRBD1 (5 bases). Looked up from germline, CDR1 is ENHRY and CDR2 is SYGVKD. This CDR3 contains 15 residues. Trimming removed 3 bases at V and 5 bases at J, with 17 bases between.